The clone carrying this T cell receptor (beta chain) was detected ten times or more. The CDR3 runs 15 residues. With 8 bases removed from V and 0 bases from J, the gap between germline ends came to 14 bases. Germline assignment: CDR1 SGHRS and CDR2 YFSETQ. From the 5' RACE reads, TCRdb called clonotypes with MiXCR, one entry per CDR3 protein. This table has under 70,000 distinct CDR3 sequences, around 3.4% appearing once. This record belongs to a study of neurological immune-mediated disorders. The sequenced sample consisted of PBMCs. This receptor was obtained from a woman in her sixties with multiple sclerosis. V gene TRBV5-1 combines with J gene TRBJ2-2, with D uncertain. The DNA of the CDR3 is TGCGCCAGTAATCCGACTGTCTCGAACACCGGGGAGCTGTTTTTT. This encodes CASNPTVSNTGELFF.